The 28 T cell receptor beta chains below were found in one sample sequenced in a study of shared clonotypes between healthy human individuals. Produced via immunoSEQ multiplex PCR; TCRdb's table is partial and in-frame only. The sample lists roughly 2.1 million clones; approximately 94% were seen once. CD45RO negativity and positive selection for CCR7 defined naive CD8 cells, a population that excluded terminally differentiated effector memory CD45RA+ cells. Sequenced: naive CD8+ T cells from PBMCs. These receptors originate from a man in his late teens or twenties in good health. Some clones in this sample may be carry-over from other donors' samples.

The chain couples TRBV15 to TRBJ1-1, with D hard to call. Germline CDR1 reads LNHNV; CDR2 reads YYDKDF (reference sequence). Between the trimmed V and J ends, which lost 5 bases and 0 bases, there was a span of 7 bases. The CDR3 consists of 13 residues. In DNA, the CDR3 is TGTGCCACCAGCCCACCCCTGAACACTGAAGCTTTCTTT. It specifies CATSPPLNTEAFF.

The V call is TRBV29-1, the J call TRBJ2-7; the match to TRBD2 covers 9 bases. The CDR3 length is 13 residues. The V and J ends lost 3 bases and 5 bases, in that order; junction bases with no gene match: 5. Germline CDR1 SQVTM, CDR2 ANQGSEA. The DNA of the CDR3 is TGCAGCGTTGAGATAGCGGGAGTCCACGAGCAGTACTTC. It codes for CSVEIAGVHEQYF.

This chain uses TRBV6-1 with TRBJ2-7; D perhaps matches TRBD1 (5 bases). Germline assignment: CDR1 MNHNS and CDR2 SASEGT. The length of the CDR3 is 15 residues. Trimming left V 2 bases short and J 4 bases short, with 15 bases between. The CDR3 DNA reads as TGTGCCAGCAGTGAAACTCGACAGAGACGATACGAGCAGTACTTC. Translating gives CASSETRQRRYEQYF.

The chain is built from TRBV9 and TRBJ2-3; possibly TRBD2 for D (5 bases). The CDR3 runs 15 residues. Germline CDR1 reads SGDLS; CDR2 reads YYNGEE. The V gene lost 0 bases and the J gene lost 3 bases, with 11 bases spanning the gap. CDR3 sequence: CASSVGEGSTDTQYF. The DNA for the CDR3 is TGTGCCAGCAGCGTAGGAGAGGGTTCGACAGATACGCAGTATTTT.

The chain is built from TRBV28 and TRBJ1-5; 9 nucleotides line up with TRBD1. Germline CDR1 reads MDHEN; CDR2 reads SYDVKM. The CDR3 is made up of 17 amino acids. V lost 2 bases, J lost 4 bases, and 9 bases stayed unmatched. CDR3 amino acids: CASSLVSGTGRNQPQHF. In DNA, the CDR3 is TGTGCCAGCAGTTTAGTTTCGGGGACAGGGCGTAATCAGCCCCAGCATTTT.

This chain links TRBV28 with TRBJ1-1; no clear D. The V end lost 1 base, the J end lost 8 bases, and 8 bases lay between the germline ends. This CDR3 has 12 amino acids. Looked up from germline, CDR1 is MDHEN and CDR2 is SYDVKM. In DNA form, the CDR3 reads TGTGCCAGCAGTTTATATACAATAGAAGCTTTCTTT. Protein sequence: CASSLYTIEAFF.

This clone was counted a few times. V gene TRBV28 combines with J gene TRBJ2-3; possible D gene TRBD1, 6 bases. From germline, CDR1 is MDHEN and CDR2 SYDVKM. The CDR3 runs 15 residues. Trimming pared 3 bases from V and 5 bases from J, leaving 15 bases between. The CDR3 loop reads CASSLGSFRGDTQYF. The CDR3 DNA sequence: TGTGCCAGCAGTTTGGGAAGCTTCAGGGGAGATACGCAGTATTTT.

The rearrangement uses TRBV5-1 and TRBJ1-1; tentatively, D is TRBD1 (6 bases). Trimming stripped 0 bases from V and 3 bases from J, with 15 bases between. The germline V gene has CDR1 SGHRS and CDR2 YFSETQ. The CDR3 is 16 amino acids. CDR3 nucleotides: TGCGCCAGCAGCTTGGTGACAGGCCTGGGGGACACTGAAGCTTTCTTT. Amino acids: CASSLVTGLGDTEAFF. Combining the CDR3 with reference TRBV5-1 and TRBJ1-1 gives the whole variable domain KAGVTQTPRYLIKTRGQQVTLSCSPISGHRSVSWYQQTPGQGLQFLFEYFSETQRNKGNFPGRFSGRQFSNSRSEMNVSTLELGDSALYLCASSLVTGLGDTEAFFGQGTRLTVV.

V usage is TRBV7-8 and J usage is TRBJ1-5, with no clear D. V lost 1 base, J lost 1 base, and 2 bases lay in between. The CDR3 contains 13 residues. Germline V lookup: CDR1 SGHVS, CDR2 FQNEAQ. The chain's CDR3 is CASSLDSNQPQHF. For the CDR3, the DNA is TGTGCCAGCAGCTTAGACAGCAATCAGCCCCAGCATTTT.

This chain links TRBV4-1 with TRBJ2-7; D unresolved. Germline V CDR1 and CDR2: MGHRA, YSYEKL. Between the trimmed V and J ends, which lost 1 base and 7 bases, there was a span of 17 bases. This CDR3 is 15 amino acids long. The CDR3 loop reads CASSQAASFPTEQYF. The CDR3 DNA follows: TGCGCCAGCAGCCAAGCCGCCAGCTTCCCCACGGAGCAGTACTTC.

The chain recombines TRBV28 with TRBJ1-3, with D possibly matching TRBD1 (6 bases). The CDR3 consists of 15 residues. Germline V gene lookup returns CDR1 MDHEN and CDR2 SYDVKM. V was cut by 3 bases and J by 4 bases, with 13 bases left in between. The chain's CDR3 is CASSFITGTGNTIYF. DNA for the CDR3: TGTGCCAGCAGTTTTATCACAGGGACGGGAAACACCATATATTTT.

The CDR3 spells CASIQTSATGDTQYF. DNA of the CDR3: TGTGCCAGCATCCAAACTAGCGCCACTGGGGATACGCAGTATTTT. This chain joins TRBV7-9 and TRBJ2-3; TRBD2 matches 7 bases. The V and J ends lost 7 bases and 6 bases, in that order; junction bases with no gene match: 13. The CDR3 extends over 15 amino acids. Germline V gene lookup returns CDR1 SEHNR and CDR2 FQNEAQ (reference sequence).

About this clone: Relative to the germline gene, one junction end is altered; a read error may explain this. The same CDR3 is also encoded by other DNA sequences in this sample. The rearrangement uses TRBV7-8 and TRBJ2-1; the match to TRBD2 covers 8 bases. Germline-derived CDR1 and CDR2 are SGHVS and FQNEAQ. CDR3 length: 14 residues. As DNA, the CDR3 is TGTGCCAGCAGCCTAGCGGGTGACTACAATGAGCAGTTCTTC. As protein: CASSLAGDYNEQFF.

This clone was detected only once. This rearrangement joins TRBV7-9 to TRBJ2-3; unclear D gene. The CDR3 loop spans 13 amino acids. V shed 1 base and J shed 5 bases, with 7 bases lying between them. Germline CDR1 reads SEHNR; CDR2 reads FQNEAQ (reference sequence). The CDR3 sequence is CASSLVREDTQYF. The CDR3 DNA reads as TGTGCCAGCAGCTTAGTTAGAGAAGATACGCAGTATTTT.

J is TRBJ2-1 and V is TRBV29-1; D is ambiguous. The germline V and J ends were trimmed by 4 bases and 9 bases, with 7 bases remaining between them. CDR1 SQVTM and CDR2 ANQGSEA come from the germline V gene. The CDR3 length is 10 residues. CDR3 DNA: TGCAGCGTTGGTGCGACTGAGCAGTTCTTC. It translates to CSVGATEQFF.

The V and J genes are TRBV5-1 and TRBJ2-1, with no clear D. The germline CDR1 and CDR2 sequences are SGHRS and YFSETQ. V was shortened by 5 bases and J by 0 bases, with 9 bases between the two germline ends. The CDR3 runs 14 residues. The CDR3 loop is CASRKEISYNEQFF. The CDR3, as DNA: TGCGCCAGCAGGAAGGAGATCTCCTACAATGAGCAGTTCTTC. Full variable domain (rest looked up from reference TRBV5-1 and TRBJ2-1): KAGVTQTPRYLIKTRGQQVTLSCSPISGHRSVSWYQQTPGQGLQFLFEYFSETQRNKGNFPGRFSGRQFSNSRSEMNVSTLELGDSALYLCASRKEISYNEQFFGPGTRLTVL.

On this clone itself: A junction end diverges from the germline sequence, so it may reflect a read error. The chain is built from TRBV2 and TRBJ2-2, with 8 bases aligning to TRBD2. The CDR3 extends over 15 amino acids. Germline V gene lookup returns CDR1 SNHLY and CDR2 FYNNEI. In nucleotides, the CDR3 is TGTGCCAGCAGTGACGGGACTAGGGGCGCGGGGGTGCTGTTTTTT. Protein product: CASSDGTRGAGVLFF.

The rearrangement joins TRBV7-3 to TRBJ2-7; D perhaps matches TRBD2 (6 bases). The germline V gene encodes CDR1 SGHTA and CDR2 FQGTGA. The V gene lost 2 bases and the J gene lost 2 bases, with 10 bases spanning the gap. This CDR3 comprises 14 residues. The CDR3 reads CASSLGGTPYEQYF. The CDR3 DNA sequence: TGTGCCAGCAGCTTAGGCGGGACCCCCTACGAGCAGTACTTC.

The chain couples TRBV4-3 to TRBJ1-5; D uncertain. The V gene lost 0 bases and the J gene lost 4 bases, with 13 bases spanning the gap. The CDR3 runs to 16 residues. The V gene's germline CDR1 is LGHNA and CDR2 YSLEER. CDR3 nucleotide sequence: TGCGCCAGCAGCCAAGAACTAGGGTTCCTGAATCAGCCCCAGCATTTT. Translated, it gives CASSQELGFLNQPQHF.

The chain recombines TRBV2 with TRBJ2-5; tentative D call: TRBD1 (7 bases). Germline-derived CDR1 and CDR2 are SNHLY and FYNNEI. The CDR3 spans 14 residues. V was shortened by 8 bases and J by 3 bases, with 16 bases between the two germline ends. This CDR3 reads CASLPDREEETQYF. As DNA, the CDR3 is TGTGCCAGCCTACCCGACAGGGAGGAAGAGACCCAGTACTTC.

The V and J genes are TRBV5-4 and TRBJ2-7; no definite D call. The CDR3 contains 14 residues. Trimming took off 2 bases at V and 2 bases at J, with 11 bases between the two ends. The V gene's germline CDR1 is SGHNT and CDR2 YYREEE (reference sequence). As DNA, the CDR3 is TGTGCCAGCAGCTTAACTCTAGTCCCCTACGAGCAGTACTTC. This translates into CASSLTLVPYEQYF.

The CDR3 coding sequence is TGTGCTAGTGGATACAGGGGGACTGAAGCTTTCTTT. Translated: CASGYRGTEAFF. The chain recombines TRBV12-5 with TRBJ1-1; 8 bases fit TRBD1. The CDR3 runs 12 residues. Germline V lookup: CDR1 LGHNT, CDR2 FRNRAP. The V segment lost 6 bases and the J segment 5 bases; nucleotides outside the gene matches: 2.

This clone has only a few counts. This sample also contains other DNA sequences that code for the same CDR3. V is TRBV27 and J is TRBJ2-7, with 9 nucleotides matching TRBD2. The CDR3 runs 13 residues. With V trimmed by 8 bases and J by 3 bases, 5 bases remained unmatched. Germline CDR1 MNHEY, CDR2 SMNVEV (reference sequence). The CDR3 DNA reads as TGTGCCAGCCGACGACTAGCGGACTACGAGCAGTACTTC. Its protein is CASRRLADYEQYF.

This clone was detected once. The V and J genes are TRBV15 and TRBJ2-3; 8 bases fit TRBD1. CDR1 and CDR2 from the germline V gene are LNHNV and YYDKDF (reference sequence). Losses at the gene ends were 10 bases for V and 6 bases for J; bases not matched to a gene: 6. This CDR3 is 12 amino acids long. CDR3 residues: CAIGQGGDTQYF. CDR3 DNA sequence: TGTGCCATCGGACAGGGAGGCGATACGCAGTATTTT.

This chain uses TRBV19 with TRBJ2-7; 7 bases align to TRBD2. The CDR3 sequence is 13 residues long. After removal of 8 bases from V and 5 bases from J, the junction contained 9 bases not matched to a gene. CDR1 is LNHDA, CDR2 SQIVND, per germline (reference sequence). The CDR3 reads CASRPAGVHEQYF. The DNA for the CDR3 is TGTGCCAGTCGCCCGGCGGGAGTCCACGAGCAGTACTTC.

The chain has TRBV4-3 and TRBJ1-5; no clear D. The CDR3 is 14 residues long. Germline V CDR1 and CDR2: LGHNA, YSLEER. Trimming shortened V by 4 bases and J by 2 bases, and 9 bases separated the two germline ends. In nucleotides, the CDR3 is TGCGCCAGCAGCCCAAGTATTGGCAATCAGCCCCAGCATTTT. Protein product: CASSPSIGNQPQHF.

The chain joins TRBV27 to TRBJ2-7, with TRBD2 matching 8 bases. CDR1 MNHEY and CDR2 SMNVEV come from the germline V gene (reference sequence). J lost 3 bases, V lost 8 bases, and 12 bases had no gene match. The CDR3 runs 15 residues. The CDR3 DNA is TGTGCCAGCCGGGACACCGGGAGGGCCGGCTACGAGCAGTACTTC. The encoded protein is CASRDTGRAGYEQYF.

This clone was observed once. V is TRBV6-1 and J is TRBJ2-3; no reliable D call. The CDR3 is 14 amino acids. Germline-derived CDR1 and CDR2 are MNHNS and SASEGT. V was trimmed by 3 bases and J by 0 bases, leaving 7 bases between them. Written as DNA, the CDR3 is TGTGCCAGCAGTGACGACTGGAGCACAGATACGCAGTATTTT. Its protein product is CASSDDWSTDTQYF.